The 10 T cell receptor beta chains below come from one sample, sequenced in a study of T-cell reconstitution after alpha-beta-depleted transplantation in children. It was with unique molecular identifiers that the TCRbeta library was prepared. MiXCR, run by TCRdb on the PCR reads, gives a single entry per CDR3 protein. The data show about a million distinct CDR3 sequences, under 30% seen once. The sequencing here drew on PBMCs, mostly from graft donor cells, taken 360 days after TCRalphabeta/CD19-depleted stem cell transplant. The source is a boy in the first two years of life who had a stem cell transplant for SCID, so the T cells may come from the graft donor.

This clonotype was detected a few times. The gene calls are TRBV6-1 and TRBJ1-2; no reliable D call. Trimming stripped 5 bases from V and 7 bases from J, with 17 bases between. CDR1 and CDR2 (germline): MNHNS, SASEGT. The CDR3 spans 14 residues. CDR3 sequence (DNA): TGTGCCAGCAGTCTAGACCCGGTGGTCGGTGGCTACACCTTC. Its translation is CASSLDPVVGGYTF.

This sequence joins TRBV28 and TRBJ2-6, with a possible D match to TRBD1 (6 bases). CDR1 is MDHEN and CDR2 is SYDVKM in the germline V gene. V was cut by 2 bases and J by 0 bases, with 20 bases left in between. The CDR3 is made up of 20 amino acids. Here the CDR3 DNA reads TGTGCCAGCAGTTTACCGGGACACCTTCCGACCGGCTCTGGGGCCAACGTCCTGACTTTC. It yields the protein CASSLPGHLPTGSGANVLTF.

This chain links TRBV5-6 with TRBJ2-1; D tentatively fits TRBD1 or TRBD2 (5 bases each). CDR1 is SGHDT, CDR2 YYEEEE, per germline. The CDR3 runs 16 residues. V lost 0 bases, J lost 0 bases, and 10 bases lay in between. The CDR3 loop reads CASSLVRGPSYNEQFF. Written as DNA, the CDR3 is TGTGCCAGCAGCTTGGTTCGGGGCCCCTCCTACAATGAGCAGTTCTTC. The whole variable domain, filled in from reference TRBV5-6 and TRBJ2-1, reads DAGVTQSPTHLIKTRGQQVTLRCSPKSGHDTVSWYQQALGQGPQFIFQYYEEEERQRGNFPDRFSGHQFPNYSSELNVNALLLGDSALYLCASSLVRGPSYNEQFFGPGTRLTVL.

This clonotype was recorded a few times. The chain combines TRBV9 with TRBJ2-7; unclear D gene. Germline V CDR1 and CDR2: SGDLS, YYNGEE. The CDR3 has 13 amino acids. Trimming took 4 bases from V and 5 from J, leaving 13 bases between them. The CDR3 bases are TGTGCCAGCAGCCCTTCTAGGCAGAACGAGCAGTACTTC. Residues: CASSPSRQNEQYF.

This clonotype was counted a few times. CDR3 nucleotides: TGTGCCAGCATCCGACAGGGCCTGAACACTGAAGCTTTCTTT. This encodes CASIRQGLNTEAFF. The chain joins TRBV6-1 to TRBJ1-1; 7 bases agree with TRBD1. The CDR3 is 14 amino acids. The V segment lost 7 bases and the J segment 0 bases; nucleotides outside the gene matches: 5. The V gene's germline CDR1 is MNHNS and CDR2 SASEGT.

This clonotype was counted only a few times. The CDR3 sequence: CASSSMSGGGNTGELFF. CDR3 coding DNA: TGTGCCAGCAGTTCAATGAGCGGGGGCGGGAACACCGGGGAGCTGTTTTTT. The rearrangement uses TRBV25-1 and TRBJ2-2; 8 nucleotides match TRBD2. Germline CDR1 and CDR2: MGHDK and SYGVNS. After removal of 5 bases from V and 1 base from J, the junction contained 9 bases not matched to a gene. This CDR3 contains 17 residues.

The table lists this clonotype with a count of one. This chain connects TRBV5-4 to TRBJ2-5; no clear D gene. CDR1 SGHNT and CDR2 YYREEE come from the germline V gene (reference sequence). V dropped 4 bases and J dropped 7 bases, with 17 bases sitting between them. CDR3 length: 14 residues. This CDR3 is CASSVGDTRATQYF. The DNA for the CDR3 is TGTGCCAGCAGCGTTGGTGATACCCGAGCGACCCAGTACTTC. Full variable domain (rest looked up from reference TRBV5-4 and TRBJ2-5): ETGVTQSPTHLIKTRGQQVTLRCSSQSGHNTVSWYQQALGQGPQFIFQYYREEENGRGNFPPRFSGLQFPNYSSELNVNALELDDSALYLCASSVGDTRATQYFGPGTRLLVL.

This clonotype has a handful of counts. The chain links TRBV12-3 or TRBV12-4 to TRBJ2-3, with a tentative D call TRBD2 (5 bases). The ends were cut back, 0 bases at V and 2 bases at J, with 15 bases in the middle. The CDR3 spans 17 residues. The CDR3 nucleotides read TGTGCCAGCAGTTTAGCGTCCATAAGTCGGGACACAGATACGCAGTATTTT. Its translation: CASSLASISRDTDTQYF.

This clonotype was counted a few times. The CDR3, as DNA: TGTGCCAGCAGCTTAACTCTCAATCAGCCCCAGCATTTT. Its protein is CASSLTLNQPQHF. This chain connects TRBV7-9 to TRBJ1-5; D is undetermined. V was cut by 2 bases and J by 3 bases, with 5 bases left in between. The CDR3 has 13 amino acids. Germline V lookup: CDR1 SEHNR, CDR2 FQNEAQ (reference sequence).

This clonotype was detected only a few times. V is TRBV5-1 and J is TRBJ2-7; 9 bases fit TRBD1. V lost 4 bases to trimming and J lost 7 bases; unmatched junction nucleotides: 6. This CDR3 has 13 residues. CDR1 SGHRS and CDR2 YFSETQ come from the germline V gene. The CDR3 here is CASSKDRGREQYF. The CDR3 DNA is TGCGCCAGCAGCAAAGACAGGGGGAGGGAGCAGTACTTC.